One T cell receptor (beta chain) is described in this entry. Its antigen remains unidentified. The CDR3 totals 15 residues. Germline lookup yields CDR1 SGHTA and CDR2 FQGNSA. Reprocessing the 5' RACE reads, TCRdb reports a single entry for every CDR3 protein and omits DNA. Here the sample table reports 210,000 or so distinct CDR3 sequences. These data belong to a study of monozygotic twins with inflammatory bowel disease. Study results and limitations: There was no support for any single strong signal or clonotype associated with IBD.

The chain employs TRBV7-2 and TRBJ2-2; the D call from TCRdb, TRBD2, cannot be confirmed without DNA. This receptor was identified in a human donor with ulcerative colitis or Crohn's disease, or a healthy co-twin of an affected twin (not recorded which). Input material: blood. Here the CDR3 reads CASSFWAGSHGELFF.